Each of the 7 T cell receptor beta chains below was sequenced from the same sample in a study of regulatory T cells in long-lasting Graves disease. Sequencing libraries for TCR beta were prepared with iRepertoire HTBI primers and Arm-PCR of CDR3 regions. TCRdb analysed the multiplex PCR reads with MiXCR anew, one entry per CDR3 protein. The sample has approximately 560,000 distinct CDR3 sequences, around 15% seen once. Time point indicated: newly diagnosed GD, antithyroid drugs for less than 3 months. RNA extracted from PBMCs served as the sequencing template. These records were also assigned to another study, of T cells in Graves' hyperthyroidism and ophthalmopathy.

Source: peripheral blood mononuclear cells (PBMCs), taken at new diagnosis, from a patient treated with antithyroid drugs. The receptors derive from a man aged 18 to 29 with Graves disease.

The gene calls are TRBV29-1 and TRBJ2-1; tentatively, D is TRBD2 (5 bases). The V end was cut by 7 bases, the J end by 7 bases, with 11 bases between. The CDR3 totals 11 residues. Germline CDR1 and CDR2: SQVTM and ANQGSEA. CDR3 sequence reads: CSGGFGNEQFF. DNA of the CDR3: TGCAGCGGAGGGTTTGGAAATGAGCAGTTCTTC.

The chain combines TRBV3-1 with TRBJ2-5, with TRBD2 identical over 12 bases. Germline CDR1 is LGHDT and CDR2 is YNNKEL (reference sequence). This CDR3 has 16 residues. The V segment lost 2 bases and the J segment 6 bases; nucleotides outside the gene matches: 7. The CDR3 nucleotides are TGTGCCAGCAGCCAAAGCCCCGGGACTAGCGGGCAGACCCAGTACTTC. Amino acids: CASSQSPGTSGQTQYF.

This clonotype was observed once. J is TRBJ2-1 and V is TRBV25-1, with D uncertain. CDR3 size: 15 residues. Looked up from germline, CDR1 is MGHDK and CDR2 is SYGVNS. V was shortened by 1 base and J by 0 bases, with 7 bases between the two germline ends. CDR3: CASSELESSYNEQFF. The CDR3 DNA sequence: TGTGCCAGCAGTGAATTGGAGAGCTCCTACAATGAGCAGTTCTTC.

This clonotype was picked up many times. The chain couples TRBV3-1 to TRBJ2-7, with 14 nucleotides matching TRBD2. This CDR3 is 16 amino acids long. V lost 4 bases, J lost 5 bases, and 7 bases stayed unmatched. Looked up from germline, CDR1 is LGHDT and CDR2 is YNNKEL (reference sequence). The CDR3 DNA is TGTGCCAGCAGCCTAGGTCGACTAGCGGGAGGGAACGAGCAGTACTTC. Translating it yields CASSLGRLAGGNEQYF.

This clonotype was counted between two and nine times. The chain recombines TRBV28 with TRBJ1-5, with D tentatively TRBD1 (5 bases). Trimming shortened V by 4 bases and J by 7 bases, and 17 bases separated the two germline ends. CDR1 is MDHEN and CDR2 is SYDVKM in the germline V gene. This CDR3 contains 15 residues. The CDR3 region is CASSSPSGLRQPQHF. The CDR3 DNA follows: TGTGCCAGCAGTTCGCCGTCAGGGCTGAGGCAGCCCCAGCATTTT.

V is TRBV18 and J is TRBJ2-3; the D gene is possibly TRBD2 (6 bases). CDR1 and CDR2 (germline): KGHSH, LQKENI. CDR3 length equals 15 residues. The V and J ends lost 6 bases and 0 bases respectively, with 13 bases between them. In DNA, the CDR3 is TGTGCCAGCTCGCCCCTAGCGACTAGCACAGATACGCAGTATTTT. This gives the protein CASSPLATSTDTQYF.

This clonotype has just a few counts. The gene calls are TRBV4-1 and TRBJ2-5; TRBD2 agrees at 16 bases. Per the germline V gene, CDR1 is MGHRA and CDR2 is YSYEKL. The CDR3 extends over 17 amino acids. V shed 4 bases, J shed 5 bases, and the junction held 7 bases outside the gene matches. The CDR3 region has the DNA TGCGCCAGCAGCCCGGGACTAGCGGGAGGGCTGGGGGAGACCCAGTACTTC. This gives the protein CASSPGLAGGLGETQYF.